The present entry profiles one TCR beta chain with its context. The data derive from a study of T cell responses to AZD1222 COVID-19 vaccine. Assay: immunoSEQ multiplex PCR; the TCRdb copy retains only in-frame clones and omits some. Counted here are about 100,000 clones, roughly nine tenths occurring once; the ten biggest clones make up 6.5% to 10%. V shed 4 bases, J shed 2 bases, and the junction held 8 bases outside the gene matches. The CDR3 covers 17 residues. CDR1 and CDR2 from the germline V gene are SGHVS and FNYEAQ. The input for sequencing was peripheral blood, taken 28 days after the second AZD1222 dose. The clonotype originates from an adult who received the AZD1222 COVID-19 vaccine. This chain uses TRBV7-6 with TRBJ2-2; 9 nucleotides line up with TRBD1. Written as DNA, the CDR3 is TGTGCCAGCAGCTGGGAGAACACAGGGGGCAACACCGGGGAGCTGTTTTTT. Translation: CASSWENTGGNTGELFF.